This T cell receptor (beta chain) was sequenced during a study of blood T cell repertoires in COVID-19. Overall study context: Sources were T cells, B-cell-depleted T cells, or PBMCs; the material itself was cDNA or gDNA.

The protocol was immunoSEQ multiplex PCR, while the TCRdb copy is restricted to in-frame clones and leaves out a portion. The sample has 70,000 to 95,000 clones, 85% seen once; the top ten hold roughly 10%. The clonotype originates from a woman in her 70s with active or convalescent COVID-19. The sample consisted of peripheral blood.

The CDR3 sequence: CASSLQTNTGELFF. The CDR3 DNA reads as TGTGCCAGCAGTTTACAGACGAACACCGGGGAGCTGTTTTTT. V gene TRBV27 combines with J gene TRBJ2-2; the D is unclear. Trimming took 2 bases from V and 0 from J, leaving 4 bases between them. CDR1 MNHEY and CDR2 SMNVEV come from the germline V gene (reference sequence). This CDR3 is 14 amino acids long.